This TCR beta chain came from a study of regulatory T cells in long-lasting Graves disease. In this sample, this clonotype turned up many times. Its antigen is undetermined. CDR3 regions were amplified by Arm-PCR using iRepertoire HTBI primers to build TCR beta libraries. TCRdb redid the calling of the multiplex PCR reads with MiXCR, one entry per CDR3 protein. The table shows around 450,000 distinct CDR3 sequences, with roughly 16% occurring only once. Germline CDR1 and CDR2: MDHEN and SYDVKM. The CDR3 is made up of 15 amino acids. J lost 6 bases, V lost 2 bases, and 6 bases had no gene match. General study points: Under persistent disease, TRBV28, TRBJ1-2 and TRBJ2-5 were used preferentially.

Time point of the sample: newly diagnosed GD, antithyroid drugs for less than 3 months. PBMC RNA was the source of the TCR library. This same sample was also taken into another study, of T cells in Graves' hyperthyroidism and ophthalmopathy.

V gene TRBV28 combines with J gene TRBJ2-2, with 7 bases identical to TRBD1. This receptor was obtained from a man aged 40-55 years with Graves disease. Material: peripheral blood mononuclear cells (PBMCs), obtained at new diagnosis, from a patient treated with antithyroid drugs. CDR3 bases: TGTGCCAGCAGTTTAGTGGACAGGAGTCCCGGGGAGCTGTTTTTT. It yields the protein CASSLVDRSPGELFF.